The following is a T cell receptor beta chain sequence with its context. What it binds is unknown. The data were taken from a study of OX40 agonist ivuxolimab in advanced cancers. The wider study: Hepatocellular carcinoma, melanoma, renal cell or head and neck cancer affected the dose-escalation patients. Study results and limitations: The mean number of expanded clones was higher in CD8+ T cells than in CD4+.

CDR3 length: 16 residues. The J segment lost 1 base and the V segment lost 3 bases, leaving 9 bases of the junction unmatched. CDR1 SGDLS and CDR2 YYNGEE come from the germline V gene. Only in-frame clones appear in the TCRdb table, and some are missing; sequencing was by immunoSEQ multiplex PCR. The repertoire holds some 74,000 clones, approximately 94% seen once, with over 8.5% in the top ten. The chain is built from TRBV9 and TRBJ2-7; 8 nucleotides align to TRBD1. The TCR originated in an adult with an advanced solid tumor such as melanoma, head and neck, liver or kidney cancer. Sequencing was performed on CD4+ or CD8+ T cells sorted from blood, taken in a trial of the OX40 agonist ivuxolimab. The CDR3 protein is CASSESWDRLSYEQYF. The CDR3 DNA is TGTGCCAGCAGCGAGAGCTGGGACAGGCTGTCCTACGAGCAGTACTTC.